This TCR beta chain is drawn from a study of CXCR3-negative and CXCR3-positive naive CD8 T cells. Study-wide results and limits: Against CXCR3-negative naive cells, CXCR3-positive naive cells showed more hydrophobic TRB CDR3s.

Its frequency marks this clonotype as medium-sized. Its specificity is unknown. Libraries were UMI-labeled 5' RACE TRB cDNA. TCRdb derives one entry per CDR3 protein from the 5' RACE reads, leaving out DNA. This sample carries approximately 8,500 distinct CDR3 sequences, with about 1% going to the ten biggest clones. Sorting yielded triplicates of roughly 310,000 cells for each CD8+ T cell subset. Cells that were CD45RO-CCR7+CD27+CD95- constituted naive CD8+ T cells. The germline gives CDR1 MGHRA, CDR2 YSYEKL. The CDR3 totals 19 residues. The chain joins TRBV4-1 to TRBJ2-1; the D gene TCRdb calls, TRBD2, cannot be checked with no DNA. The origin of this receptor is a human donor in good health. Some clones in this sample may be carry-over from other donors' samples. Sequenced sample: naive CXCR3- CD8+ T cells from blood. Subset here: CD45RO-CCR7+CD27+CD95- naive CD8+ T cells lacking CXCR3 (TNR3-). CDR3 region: CASSHVLAGGRSSYNEQFF.